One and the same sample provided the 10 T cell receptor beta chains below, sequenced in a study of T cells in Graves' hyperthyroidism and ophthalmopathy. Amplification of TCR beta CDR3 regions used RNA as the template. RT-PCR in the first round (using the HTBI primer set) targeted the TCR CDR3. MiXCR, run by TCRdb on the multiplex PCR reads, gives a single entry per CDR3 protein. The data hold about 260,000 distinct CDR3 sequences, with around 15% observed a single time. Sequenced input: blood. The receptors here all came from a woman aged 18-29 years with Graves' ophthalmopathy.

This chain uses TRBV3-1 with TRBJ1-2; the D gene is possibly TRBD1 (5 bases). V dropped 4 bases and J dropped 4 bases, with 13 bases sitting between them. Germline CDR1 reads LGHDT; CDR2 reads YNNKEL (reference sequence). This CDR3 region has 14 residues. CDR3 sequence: CASSLRDGIYGYTF. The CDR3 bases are TGTGCCAGCAGCCTCAGGGACGGAATCTATGGCTACACCTTC.

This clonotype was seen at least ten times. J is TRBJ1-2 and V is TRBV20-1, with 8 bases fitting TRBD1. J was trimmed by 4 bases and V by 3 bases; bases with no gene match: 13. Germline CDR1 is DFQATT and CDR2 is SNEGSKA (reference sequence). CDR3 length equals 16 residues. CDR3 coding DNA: TGCAGTGCTAGGGCGGCCTCCGACAGGGGATCCTATGGCTACACCTTC. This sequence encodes CSARAASDRGSYGYTF.

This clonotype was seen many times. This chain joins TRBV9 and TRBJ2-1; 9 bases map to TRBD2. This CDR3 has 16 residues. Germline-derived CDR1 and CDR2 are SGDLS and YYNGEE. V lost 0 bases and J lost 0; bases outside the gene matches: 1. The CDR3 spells CASSVGGGASYNEQFF. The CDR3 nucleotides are TGTGCCAGCAGCGTAGGCGGGGGGGCCTCCTACAATGAGCAGTTCTTC.

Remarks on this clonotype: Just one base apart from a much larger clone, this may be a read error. The CDR3 coding sequence is TGCGCCAGCAGATTCCTTAGCGGGGGGGCCGCAGATACGCAGTATTTT. This encodes CASRFLSGGAADTQYF. The V and J genes are TRBV5-1 and TRBJ2-3; 11 nucleotides agree with TRBD2. Germline-derived CDR1 and CDR2 are SGHRS and YFSETQ. V trimming: 5 bases; J trimming: 4 bases; junction bases outside the gene matches: 9. The CDR3 consists of 16 residues.

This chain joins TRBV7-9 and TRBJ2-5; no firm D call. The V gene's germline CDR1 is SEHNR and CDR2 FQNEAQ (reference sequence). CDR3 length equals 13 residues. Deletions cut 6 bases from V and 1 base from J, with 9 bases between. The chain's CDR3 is CASRLAVQETQYF. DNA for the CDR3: TGTGCCAGCAGGCTGGCGGTCCAAGAGACCCAGTACTTC.

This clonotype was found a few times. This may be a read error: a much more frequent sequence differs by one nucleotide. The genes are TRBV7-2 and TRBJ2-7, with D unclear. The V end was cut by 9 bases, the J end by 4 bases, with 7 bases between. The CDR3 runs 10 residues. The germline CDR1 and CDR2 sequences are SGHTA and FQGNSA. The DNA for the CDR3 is TGTACCAGTGGAATGTACGAGCAGTACTTC. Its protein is CTSGMYEQYF.

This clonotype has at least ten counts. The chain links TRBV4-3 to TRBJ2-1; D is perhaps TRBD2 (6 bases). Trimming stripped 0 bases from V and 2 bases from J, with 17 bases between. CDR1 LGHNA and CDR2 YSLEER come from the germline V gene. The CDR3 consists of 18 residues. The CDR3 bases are TGCGCCAGCAGCCAAGATCCGGGCGGGATGGCGCCCTACAATGAGCAGTTCTTC. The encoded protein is CASSQDPGGMAPYNEQFF.

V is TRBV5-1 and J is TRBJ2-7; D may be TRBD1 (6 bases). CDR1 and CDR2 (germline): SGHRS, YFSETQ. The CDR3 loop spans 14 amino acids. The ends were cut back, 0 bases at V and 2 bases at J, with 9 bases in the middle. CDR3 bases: TGCGCCAGCAGCTTGGACGGACAGCCCTACGAGCAGTACTTC. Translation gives CASSLDGQPYEQYF.

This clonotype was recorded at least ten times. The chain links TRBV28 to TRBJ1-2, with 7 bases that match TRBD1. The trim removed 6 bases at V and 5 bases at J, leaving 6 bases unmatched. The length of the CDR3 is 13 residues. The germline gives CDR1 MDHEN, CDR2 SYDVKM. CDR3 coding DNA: TGTGCCAGCAGCTCGGACAGGAGTTATGGCTACACCTTC. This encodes CASSSDRSYGYTF.

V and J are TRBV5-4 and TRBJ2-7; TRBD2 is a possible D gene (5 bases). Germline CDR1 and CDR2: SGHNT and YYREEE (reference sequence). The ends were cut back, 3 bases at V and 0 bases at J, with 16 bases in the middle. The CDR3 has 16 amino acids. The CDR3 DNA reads TGTGCCAGCAGCTCGAATCGGGGAGCGGCCTCCTACGAGCAGTACTTC. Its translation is CASSSNRGAASYEQYF.